This T cell receptor beta chain was obtained from a study of blood T cell repertoires in COVID-19. Study-level background: Sample material is recorded as cDNA or gDNA derived from T cells, B-cell-depleted T cells, or PBMCs.

Generated by immunoSEQ multiplex PCR, the TCRdb table keeps only in-frame clones and is missing some. The table lists 400,000 to 550,000 clones, roughly nine tenths of them singletons. Study members were between 18 and 89 years old and lived in about two dozen US regions. This clone was recorded once. This CDR3 is 16 amino acids long. Trimming left V 5 bases short and J 2 bases short, with 13 bases between. Per the germline V gene, CDR1 is SGHTA and CDR2 is FQGNSA. Sequenced input: PBMCs or T cells enriched from blood (not recorded which). The TCR originated in a woman under 30 with acute COVID-19. This chain links TRBV7-2 with TRBJ1-6; maybe TRBD1 (5 bases). This CDR3 is CASSQTRGTYNSPLHF. Here the CDR3 DNA reads TGTGCCAGCAGCCAAACAAGGGGCACCTATAATTCACCCCTCCACTTT.